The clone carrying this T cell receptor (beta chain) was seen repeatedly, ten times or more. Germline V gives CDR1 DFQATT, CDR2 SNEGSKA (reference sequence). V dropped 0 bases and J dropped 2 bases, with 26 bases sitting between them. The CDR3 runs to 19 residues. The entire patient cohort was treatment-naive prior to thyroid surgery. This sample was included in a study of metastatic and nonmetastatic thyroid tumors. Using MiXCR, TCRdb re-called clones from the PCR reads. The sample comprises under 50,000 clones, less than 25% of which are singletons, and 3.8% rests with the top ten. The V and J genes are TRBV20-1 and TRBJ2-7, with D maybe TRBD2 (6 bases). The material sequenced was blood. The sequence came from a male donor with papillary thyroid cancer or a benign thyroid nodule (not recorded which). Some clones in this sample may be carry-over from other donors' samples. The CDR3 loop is CSARDYRGSGGGKTYEQYF. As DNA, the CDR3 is TGCAGTGCTAGAGATTATCGGGGGTCGGGTGGTGGGAAAACCTACGAGCAGTACTTC.